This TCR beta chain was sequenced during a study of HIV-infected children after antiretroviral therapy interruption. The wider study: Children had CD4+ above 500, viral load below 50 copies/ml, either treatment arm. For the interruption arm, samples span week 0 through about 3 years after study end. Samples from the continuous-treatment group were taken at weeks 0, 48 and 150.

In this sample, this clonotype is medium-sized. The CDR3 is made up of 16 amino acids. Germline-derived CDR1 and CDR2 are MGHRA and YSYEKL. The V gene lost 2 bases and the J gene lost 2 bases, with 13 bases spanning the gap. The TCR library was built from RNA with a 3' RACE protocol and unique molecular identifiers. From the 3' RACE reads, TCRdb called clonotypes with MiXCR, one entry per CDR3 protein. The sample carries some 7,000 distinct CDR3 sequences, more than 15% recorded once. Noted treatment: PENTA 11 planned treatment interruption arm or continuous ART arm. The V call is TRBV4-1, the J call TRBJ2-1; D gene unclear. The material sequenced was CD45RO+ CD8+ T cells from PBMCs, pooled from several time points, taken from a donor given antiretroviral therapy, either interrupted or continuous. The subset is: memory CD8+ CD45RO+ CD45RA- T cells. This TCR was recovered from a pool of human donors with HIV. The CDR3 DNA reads TGCGCCAGCAGCCAAACTTCACTAACACCCTACAATGAGCAGTTCTTC. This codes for CASSQTSLTPYNEQFF.